This passage covers 3 T cell receptor beta chains from one sample sequenced in a study of technical replicates of blood from a handful of donors. Clones were read by immunoSEQ multiplex PCR, and TCRdb kept only the in-frame ones, dropping some. The sample contains some 66,000 clones, roughly 98% of which appear only once. The specimen sequenced was T cells isolated from PBMCs. These receptors were taken from a human donor in good health.

The rearrangement joins TRBV7-2 to TRBJ1-4, with D perhaps TRBD1 (5 bases). Trimming took off 5 bases at V and 6 bases at J, with 19 bases between the two ends. This CDR3 region has 16 residues. The germline V gene has CDR1 SGHTA and CDR2 FQGNSA. CDR3 loop: CASSPSRWGEDEKLFF. CDR3 nucleotide sequence: TGTGCCAGCAGCCCCAGTAGGTGGGGGGAAGATGAAAAACTGTTTTTT.

This clone has more than one count but fewer than ten. The V call is TRBV5-1, the J call TRBJ1-5; D call uncertain. The V end was cut by 4 bases, the J end by 4 bases, with 18 bases between. Germline lookup yields CDR1 SGHRS and CDR2 YFSETQ. This CDR3 has 16 residues. The CDR3 DNA follows: TGCGCCAGCAGCGAGGGTTCCCCGGGATTAAATCAGCCCCAGCATTTT. This codes for CASSEGSPGLNQPQHF.

As concerns this clone: The junction differs from germline at one of its ends, possibly a read error. CDR3 sequence reads: CATSGEDREQYF. CDR3 DNA sequence: TGTGCCACCAGTGGGGAGGACCGCGAGCAGTACTTC. The rearrangement links TRBV2 to TRBJ2-7, with a possible D match to TRBD2 (6 bases). Germline CDR1 SNHLY, CDR2 FYNNEI. The length of the CDR3 is 12 residues.